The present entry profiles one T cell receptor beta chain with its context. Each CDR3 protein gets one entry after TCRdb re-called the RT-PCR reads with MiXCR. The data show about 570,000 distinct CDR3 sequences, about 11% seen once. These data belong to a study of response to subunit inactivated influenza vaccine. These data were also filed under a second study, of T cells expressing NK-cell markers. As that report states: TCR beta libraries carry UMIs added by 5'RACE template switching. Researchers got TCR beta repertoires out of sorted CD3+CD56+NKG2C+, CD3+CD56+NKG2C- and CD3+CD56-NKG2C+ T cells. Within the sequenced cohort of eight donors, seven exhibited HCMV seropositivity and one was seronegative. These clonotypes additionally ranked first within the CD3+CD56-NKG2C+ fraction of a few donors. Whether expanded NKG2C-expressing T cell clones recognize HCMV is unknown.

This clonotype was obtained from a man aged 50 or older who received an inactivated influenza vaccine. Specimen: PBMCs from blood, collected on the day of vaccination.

The CDR3 here is CASRPQGGTQYF. The CDR3 DNA is TGTGCCAGCAGACCTCAGGGTGGTACGCAGTATTTT. V and J are TRBV6-5 and TRBJ2-3; D might be TRBD1 (5 bases). V was trimmed by 6 bases and J by 8 bases, leaving 12 bases between them. The V gene's germline CDR1 is MNHEY and CDR2 SVGAGI. There are 12 residues in the CDR3.